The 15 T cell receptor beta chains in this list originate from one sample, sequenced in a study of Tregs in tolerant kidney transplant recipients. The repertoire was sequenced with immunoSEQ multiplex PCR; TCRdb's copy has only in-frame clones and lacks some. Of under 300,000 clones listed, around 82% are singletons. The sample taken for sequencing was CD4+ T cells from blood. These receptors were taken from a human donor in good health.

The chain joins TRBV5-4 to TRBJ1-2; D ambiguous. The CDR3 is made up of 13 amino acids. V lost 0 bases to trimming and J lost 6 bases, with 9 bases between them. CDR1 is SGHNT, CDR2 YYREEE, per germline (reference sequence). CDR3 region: CASSLGRADGYTF. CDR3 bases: TGTGCCAGCAGCTTGGGTAGGGCCGATGGCTACACCTTC.

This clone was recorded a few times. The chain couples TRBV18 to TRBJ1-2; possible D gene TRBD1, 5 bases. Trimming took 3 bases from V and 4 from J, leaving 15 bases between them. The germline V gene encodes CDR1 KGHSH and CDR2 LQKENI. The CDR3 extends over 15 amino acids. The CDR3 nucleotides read TGTGCCAGCTCACCGCTCGAGACAGACCGCTATGGCTACACCTTC. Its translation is CASSPLETDRYGYTF. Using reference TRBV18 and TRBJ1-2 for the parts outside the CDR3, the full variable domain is NAGVMQNPRHLVRRRGQEARLRCSPMKGHSHVYWYRQLPEEGLKFMVYLQKENIIDESGMPKERFSAEFPKEGPSILRIQQVVRGDSAAYFCASSPLETDRYGYTFGSGTRLTVV.

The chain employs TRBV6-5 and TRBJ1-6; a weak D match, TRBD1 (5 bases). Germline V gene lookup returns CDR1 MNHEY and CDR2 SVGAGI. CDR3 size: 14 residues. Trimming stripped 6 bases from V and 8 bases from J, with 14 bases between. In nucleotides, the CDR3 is TGTGCCAGCAGCACCTCTCGGGGGTATTCACCCCTCCACTTT. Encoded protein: CASSTSRGYSPLHF.

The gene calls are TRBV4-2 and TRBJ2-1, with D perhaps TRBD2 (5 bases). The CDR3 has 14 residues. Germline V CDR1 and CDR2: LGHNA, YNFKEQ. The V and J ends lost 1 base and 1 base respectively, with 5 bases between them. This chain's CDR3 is CASSQGLSYNEQFF. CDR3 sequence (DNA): TGTGCCAGCAGCCAAGGACTATCCTACAATGAGCAGTTCTTC.

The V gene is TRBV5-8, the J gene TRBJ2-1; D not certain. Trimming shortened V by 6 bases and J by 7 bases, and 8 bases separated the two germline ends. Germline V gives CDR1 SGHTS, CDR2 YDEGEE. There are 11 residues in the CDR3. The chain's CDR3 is CASTEWNEQFF. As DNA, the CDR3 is TGTGCCAGCACCGAATGGAATGAGCAGTTCTTC.

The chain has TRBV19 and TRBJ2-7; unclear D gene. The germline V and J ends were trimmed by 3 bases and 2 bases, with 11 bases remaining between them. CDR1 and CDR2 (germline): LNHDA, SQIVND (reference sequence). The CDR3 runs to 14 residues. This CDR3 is CASSIGLPTYEQYF. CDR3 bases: TGTGCCAGTAGTATCGGTCTACCGACCTACGAGCAGTACTTC.

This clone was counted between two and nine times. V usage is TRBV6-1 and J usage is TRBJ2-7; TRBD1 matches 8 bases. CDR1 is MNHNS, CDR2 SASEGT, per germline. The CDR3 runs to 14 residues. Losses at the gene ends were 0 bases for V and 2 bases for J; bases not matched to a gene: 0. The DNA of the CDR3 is TGTGCCAGCAGTGAAGCACAGGGGGCCTACGAGCAGTACTTC. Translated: CASSEAQGAYEQYF.

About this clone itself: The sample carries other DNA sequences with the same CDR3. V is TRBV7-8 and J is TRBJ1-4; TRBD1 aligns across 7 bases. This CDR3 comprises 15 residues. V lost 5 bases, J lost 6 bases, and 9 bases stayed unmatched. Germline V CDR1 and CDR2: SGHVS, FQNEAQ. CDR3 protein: CASSPRQGRDEKLFF. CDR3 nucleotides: TGTGCCAGCAGCCCTCGACAGGGAAGGGATGAAAAACTGTTTTTT.

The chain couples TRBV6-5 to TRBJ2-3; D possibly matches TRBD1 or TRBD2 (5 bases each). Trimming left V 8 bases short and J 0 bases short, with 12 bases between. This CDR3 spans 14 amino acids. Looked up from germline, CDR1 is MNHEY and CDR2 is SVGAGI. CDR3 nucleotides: TGTGCCAGCCTTGGGGGACGGAGCACAGATACGCAGTATTTT. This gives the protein CASLGGRSTDTQYF.

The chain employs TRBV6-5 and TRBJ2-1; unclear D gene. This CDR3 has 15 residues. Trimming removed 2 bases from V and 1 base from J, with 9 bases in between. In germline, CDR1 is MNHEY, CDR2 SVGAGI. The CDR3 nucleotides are TGTGCCAGCAGTTACCGTCAGAAGTCCTACAATGAGCAGTTCTTC. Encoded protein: CASSYRQKSYNEQFF.

The CDR3, as DNA: TGTGCCAGCAGCTCGACTAGCGGTACAGATACGCAGTATTTT. Protein sequence: CASSSTSGTDTQYF. The gene calls are TRBV11-3 and TRBJ2-3; 9 bases align to TRBD2. This CDR3 comprises 14 residues. The germline gives CDR1 SGHNT, CDR2 YENEEA. J was trimmed by 3 bases and V by 4 bases; bases with no gene match: 2. Filled out from reference TRBV11-3 and TRBJ2-3, the complete variable domain reads EAGVVQSPRYKIIEKKQPVAFWCNPISGHNTLYWYLQNLGQGPELLIRYENEEAVDDSQLPKDRFSAERLKGVDSTLKIQPAELGDSAVYLCASSSTSGTDTQYFGPGTRLTVL.

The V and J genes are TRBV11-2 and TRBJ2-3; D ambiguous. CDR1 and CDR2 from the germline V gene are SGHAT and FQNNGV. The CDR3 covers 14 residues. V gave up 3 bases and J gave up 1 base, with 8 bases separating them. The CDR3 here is CASSLGTGTDTQYF. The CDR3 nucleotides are TGTGCCAGCAGCTTGGGAACAGGCACAGATACGCAGTATTTT.

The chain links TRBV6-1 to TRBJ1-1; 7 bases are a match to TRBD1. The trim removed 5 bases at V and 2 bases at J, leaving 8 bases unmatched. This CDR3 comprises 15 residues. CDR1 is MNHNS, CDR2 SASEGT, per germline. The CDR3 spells CASSSQGEVNTEAFF. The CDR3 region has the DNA TGTGCCAGCAGTTCTCAGGGGGAGGTTAACACTGAAGCTTTCTTT.

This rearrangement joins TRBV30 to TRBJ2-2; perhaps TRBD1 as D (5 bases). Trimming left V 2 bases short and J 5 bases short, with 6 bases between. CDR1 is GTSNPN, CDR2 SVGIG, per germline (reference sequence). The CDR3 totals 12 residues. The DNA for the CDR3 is TGTGCCTGGAGTAGGGGAACCGGGGAGCTGTTTTTT. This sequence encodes CAWSRGTGELFF.

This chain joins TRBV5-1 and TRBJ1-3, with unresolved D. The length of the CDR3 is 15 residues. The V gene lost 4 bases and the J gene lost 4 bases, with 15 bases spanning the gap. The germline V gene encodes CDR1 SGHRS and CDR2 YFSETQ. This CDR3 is CASSPTGVPGNTIYF. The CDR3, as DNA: TGCGCCAGCAGCCCGACCGGAGTACCCGGAAACACCATATATTTT.